The source of this T cell receptor beta chain is a study of post-analysis software for immune sequencing data. Study-wide background: Relapsing-remitting, secondary progressive and progressive-relapsing multiple sclerosis courses were included.

The CDR3 extends over 11 amino acids. V gave up 6 bases and J gave up 8 bases, with 7 bases separating them. Germline CDR1 is MRHNA and CDR2 is SNTAGT. The study, taken as a whole, reports: Normalized Chao1 diversity in multiple sclerosis patients fell significantly below that of controls. Four to six TRBV segments were more frequent in patients than controls; TRBV5-6, TRBV5-1 and TRBV20-1 belonged to this group.

Unique molecular identifiers featured in each of the TCR beta cDNA libraries. With roughly 1 to 10 million T cells as the source, 500,000 to 650,000 cDNA molecules resulted. Using its own MiXCR run on the PCR reads, TCRdb lists one record per CDR3 protein. The profile shows 750,000 to 950,000 distinct CDR3 sequences, roughly 50% of them singletons. On this clonotype itself: What it binds is not known.

The sample was blood. V is TRBV6-4 and J is TRBJ1-4; D is unresolved. The origin of this receptor is a girl aged 5-17 years with multiple sclerosis. The CDR3 region has the DNA TGTGCCAGCAGCCTTTACGAAAAACTGTTTTTT. Its translation: CASSLYEKLFF.